This entry concerns a single T cell receptor beta chain. The antigen is unknown. Method: immunoSEQ multiplex PCR; TCRdb's copy keeps in-frame clones and lacks some. In the table there are around 49,000 clones, 75% to 85% of which are singletons. The sample belongs to a study of memory CD4+ T cells and cytomegalovirus serostatus. About the study: Healthy Belgian adult donors included several CMV-positive and 24 CMV-negative people.

Findings of the study overall: CD4+ memory repertoires contained about 40% of the 164 reported CMV TCRbeta sequences.

The sort gate was single viable CD3+CD4+CD8-CD45RO+ cells for memory CD4+ T cells. CMV serostatus came from serum IgG against pp150, pp28, p38, p52. Positive selection with CD4 microbeads enriched total CD4+ T cells. Trimming pared 7 bases from V and 5 bases from J, leaving 15 bases between. CDR1 and CDR2 (germline): MNHNY, SVGAGI (reference sequence). The CDR3 is 13 residues long. The V call is TRBV6-6, the J call TRBJ2-7; D gene unclear. The sequencing sample was made of memory CD4+ T cells from blood. This receptor was taken from an adult in good health and CMV-seronegative. The CDR3 reads CASTTRATHEQYF. As DNA, the CDR3 is TGTGCCAGCACCACAAGGGCAACGCACGAGCAGTACTTC.